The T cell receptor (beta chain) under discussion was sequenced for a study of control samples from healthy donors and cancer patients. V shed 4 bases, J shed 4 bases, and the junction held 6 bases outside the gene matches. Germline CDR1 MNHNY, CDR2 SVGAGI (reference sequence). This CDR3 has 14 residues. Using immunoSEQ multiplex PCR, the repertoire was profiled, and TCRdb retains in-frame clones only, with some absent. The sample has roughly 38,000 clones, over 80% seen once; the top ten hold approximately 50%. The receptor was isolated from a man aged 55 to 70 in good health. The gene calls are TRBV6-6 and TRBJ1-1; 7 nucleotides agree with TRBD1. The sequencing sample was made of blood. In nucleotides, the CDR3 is TGTGCCAGCAGTTCCGGGACAGTCGGCACTGAAGCTTTCTTT. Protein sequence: CASSSGTVGTEAFF.